Presented here are 8 T cell receptor beta chains from one specimen sequenced in a study of cytomegalovirus exposure and HLA in healthy donors. PCR involved 60 Vbeta and 13 Jbeta primers. Sequenced by immunoSEQ multiplex PCR; TCRdb stores in-frame clones only, minus some. The sample lists tens of thousands of clones, about 60% occurring once. The sample was PBMCs. The receptors here all came from a man aged 50 or older in good health and CMV-seropositive.

The chain combines TRBV10-3 with TRBJ2-7; D is perhaps TRBD1 (6 bases). The CDR3 length is 12 residues. Trimming took off 10 bases at V and 3 bases at J, with 13 bases between the two ends. Germline V gene data show CDR1 as ENHRY and CDR2 as SYGVKD. CDR3 sequence: CATTGTVYEQYF. CDR3 coding DNA: TGTGCCACAACAGGGACCGTCTACGAGCAGTACTTC.

V usage is TRBV4-1 and J usage is TRBJ1-2, with D perhaps TRBD1 (5 bases). The CDR3 has 15 amino acids. Per the germline V gene, CDR1 is MGHRA and CDR2 is YSYEKL. V lost 0 bases and J 5 bases, leaving 13 bases between the germline ends. Here the CDR3 reads CASSQDMRGGYGYTF. CDR3 coding DNA: TGCGCCAGCAGCCAAGATATGAGGGGAGGGTATGGCTACACCTTC.

The CDR3 loop is CASSLGLADPYEQYF. The CDR3 nucleotides read TGTGCCAGCAGCTTAGGACTAGCGGATCCCTACGAGCAGTACTTC. This rearrangement joins TRBV7-9 to TRBJ2-7, with 9 bases identical to TRBD2. Germline CDR1 is SEHNR and CDR2 is FQNEAQ (reference sequence). V shed 1 base, J shed 2 bases, and the junction held 3 bases outside the gene matches. The CDR3 is 15 amino acids.

Only one count was recorded for this clone. The V and J genes are TRBV6-5 and TRBJ1-1, with D maybe TRBD1 (6 bases). The CDR3 extends over 14 amino acids. V was shortened by 4 bases and J by 8 bases, with 17 bases between the two germline ends. Germline V gene data show CDR1 as MNHEY and CDR2 as SVGAGI. CDR3: CASSSLSGGLEAFF. The CDR3 DNA follows: TGTGCCAGCAGTTCCTTATCGGGGGGGCTGGAAGCTTTCTTT.

The rearrangement uses TRBV5-1 and TRBJ1-2, with D hard to call. From germline, CDR1 is SGHRS and CDR2 YFSETQ. The CDR3 is made up of 14 amino acids. Trimming pared 6 bases from V and 4 bases from J, leaving 16 bases between. In nucleotides, the CDR3 is TGCGCCAGCACCGCCGGAGGCGGAGGCTATGGCTACACCTTC. Protein product: CASTAGGGGYGYTF.

The gene calls are TRBV30 and TRBJ2-6; TRBD1 matches at 8 bases. CDR3 length: 15 amino acids. Germline values: CDR1 GTSNPN, CDR2 SVGIG (reference sequence). V gave up 5 bases and J gave up 1 base; unmatched junction bases: 4. CDR3 coding DNA: TGTGCCTGGGGGACAGGAATTTCTGGGGCCAACGTCCTGACTTTC. Residues: CAWGTGISGANVLTF.

This clone was seen a few times. The chain combines TRBV5-1 with TRBJ1-5; D gene unclear. From germline, CDR1 is SGHRS and CDR2 YFSETQ. This CDR3 is built from 13 residues. Trimming stripped 3 bases from V and 6 bases from J, with 10 bases between. The CDR3: CASSSLGGQPQHF. DNA of the CDR3: TGCGCCAGCAGCTCCTTAGGCGGTCAGCCCCAGCATTTT.

The chain is built from TRBV6-1 and TRBJ2-7; 9 nucleotides match TRBD1. The CDR3 length is 15 residues. Germline trimming cut 6 bases from V and 3 bases from J; bases unmatched to any gene: 9. Germline V gives CDR1 MNHNS, CDR2 SASEGT. CDR3 sequence (DNA): TGTGCCAGCAGAGCAGGGACAGGGCTGTTCTACGAGCAGTACTTC. It is translated as CASRAGTGLFYEQYF.